This T cell receptor beta chain stems from a study of blood T cell repertoires in COVID-19. Study as a whole: Whether acute or convalescent, the COVID-19 samples came from the United States, Italy and Spain.

The CDR3 has 14 amino acids. Unmatched junction bases numbered 10, after V lost 3 bases and J lost 10 bases. Per germline, CDR1 SGHAT and CDR2 FQNNGV. How the authors handled the data: The authors estimated nucleated cell counts from reference gene primer amplification. Produced via immunoSEQ multiplex PCR; TCRdb's table is partial and in-frame only. V, J and clone size were drawn from that table, and D and trimming were deduced from the DNA. The table lists roughly 120,000 clones, over 65% of them singletons. This clone was seen just once. This TCR derives from a woman aged 55 to 70 with acute or convalescent COVID-19. The sample was peripheral blood. The genes are TRBV11-2 and TRBJ2-3; 7 bases align to TRBD1. CDR3 sequence (DNA): TGTGCCAGCAGCTTTCTTAGACAGGGTGCGGCGCAGTATTTT. Its protein product is CASSFLRQGAAQYF. The full variable domain, its missing parts supplied by reference TRBV11-2 and TRBJ2-3, is EAGVAQSPRYKIIEKRQSVAFWCNPISGHATLYWYQQILGQGPKLLIQFQNNGVVDDSQLPKDRFSAERLKGVDSTLKIQPAKLEDSAVYLCASSFLRQGAAQYFGPGTRLTVL.